The TCR beta chain described here comes from a study of shared clonotypes between healthy human individuals. TCRdb keeps only in-frame clones here, not all; method: immunoSEQ multiplex PCR. The table lists over 300,000 clones, roughly 84% of them singletons. The CDR3 is made up of 13 amino acids. Germline V gene sequence: CDR1 SEHNR, CDR2 FQNEAQ (reference sequence). With 2 bases removed from V and 4 bases from J, the gap between germline ends came to 8 bases. The chain is built from TRBV7-9 and TRBJ2-5; D is perhaps TRBD2 (6 bases). Sequencing used memory CD8+ T cells sorted from blood. The subset: CD45RO+ cells pooled with CCR7-negative TemRA cells. This receptor was identified in a man aged 18 to 30 in good health. Here the CDR3 reads CASSLMGGETQYF. The CDR3 DNA follows: TGTGCCAGCAGCTTAATGGGGGGAGAGACCCAGTACTTC.